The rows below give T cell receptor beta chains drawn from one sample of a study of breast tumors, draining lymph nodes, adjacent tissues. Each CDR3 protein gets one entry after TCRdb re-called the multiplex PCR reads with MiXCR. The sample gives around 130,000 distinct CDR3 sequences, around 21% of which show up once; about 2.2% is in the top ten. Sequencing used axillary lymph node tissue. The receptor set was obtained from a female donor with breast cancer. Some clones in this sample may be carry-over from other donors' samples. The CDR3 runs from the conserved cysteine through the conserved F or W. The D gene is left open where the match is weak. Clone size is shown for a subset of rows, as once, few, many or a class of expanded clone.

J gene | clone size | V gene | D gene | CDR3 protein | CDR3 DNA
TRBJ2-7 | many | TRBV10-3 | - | CAISESGKGPYEQYF | TGTGCCATCAGTGAGTCAGGGAAGGGCCCCTACGAGCAGTACTTC
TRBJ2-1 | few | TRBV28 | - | CASTLGQYNEQFF | TGTGCCAGCACCCTAGGACAGTACAATGAGCAGTTCTTC
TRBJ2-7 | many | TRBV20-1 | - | CSARVEGKIYEQYF | TGCAGTGCTAGAGTGGAAGGGAAAATCTACGAGCAGTACTTC
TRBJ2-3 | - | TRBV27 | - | CASSPGLATQYF | TGTGCCAGCAGTCCGGGACTTGCTACGCAGTATTTT
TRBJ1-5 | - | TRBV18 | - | CATVSKGWSNQPQHF | TGTGCCACCGTATCTAAAGGGTGGAGCAATCAGCCCCAGCATTTT
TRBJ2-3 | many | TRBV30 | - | CAWSAGFGTDTQYF | TGTGCCTGGAGTGCGGGATTCGGCACAGATACGCAGTATTTT
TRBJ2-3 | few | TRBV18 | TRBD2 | CASSPPRAGLAAQYF | TGTGCCAGCTCACCACCTAGAGCGGGGCTGGCGGCGCAGTATTTT
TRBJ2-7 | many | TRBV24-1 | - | CATSDGASYEQYF | TGTGCCACCAGTGATGGCGCGTCCTACGAGCAGTACTTC
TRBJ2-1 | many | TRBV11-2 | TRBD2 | CASSFESLAIYNEQFF | TGTGCCAGCAGCTTCGAATCACTAGCGATCTACAATGAGCAGTTCTTC
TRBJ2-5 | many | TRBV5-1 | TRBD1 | CASRLQGASQETQYF | TGCGCCAGCCGCCTACAGGGGGCATCCCAAGAGACCCAGTACTTC
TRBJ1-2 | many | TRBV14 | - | CASSPAPSYGYTF | TGTGCCAGCAGCCCCGCGCCCTCCTATGGCTACACCTTC
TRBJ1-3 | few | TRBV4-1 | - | CASSRGGGTLSGNTIYF | TGCGCCAGCAGCCGTGGAGGGGGGACTCTCTCTGGAAACACCATATATTTT
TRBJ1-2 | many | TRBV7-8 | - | CASSYTDGNYGYTF | TGTGCCAGCAGTTACACCGACGGAAACTATGGCTACACCTTC
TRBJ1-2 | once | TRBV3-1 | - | CASSQGQGADGYTF | TGTGCCAGCAGCCAAGGGCAGGGCGCGGATGGCTACACCTTC
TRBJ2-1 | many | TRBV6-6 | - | CASRTGLSYNEQFF | TGTGCCAGCAGGACAGGTCTCTCCTACAATGAGCAGTTCTTC
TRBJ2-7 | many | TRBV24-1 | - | CATRGRDATKQYF | TGTGCCACCAGGGGCAGGGATGCTACGAAGCAGTACTTC
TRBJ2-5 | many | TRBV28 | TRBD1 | CASRSTGVLTGETQYF | TGTGCCAGCAGATCGACAGGGGTATTGACCGGAGAGACCCAGTACTTC
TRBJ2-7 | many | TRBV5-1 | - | CASSLNSHEQYF | TGCGCCAGCAGCTTGAACTCCCACGAGCAGTACTTC